This TCR beta chain was identified during a study of radiotherapy plus CTLA-4 blockade in lung cancer. Overall study: Disease control was achieved by over 30% of patients, and objective responses by about 17%. General study results and limits: Together with interferon-beta, which increased in serum after radiation, early dynamic changes in blood T cell clones were reportedly the best predictors of response. Some TCR clones had been derived from tumors. These clones expanded in peripheral blood after radiotherapy plus ipilimumab.

The table lists this clone with a few counts. Antigen unknown. Ipilimumab CTLA-4 blockade and focal radiation were given to patients with chemo-refractory metastatic non-small-cell lung cancer. Sequenced by immunoSEQ multiplex PCR; TCRdb stores in-frame clones only, minus some. The sample records 75,000 to 100,000 clones, more than 75% being singletons. Germline V gene data show CDR1 as MRHNA and CDR2 as SNTAGT. V lost 4 bases, J lost 0 bases, and 8 bases stayed unmatched. The CDR3 has 16 amino acids. This clonotype was obtained from a human donor with non-small cell lung cancer who had a partial response to radiotherapy plus ipilimumab. The specimen comprised peripheral blood, sampled from a patient treated with radiotherapy plus ipilimumab. The rearrangement links TRBV6-4 to TRBJ2-7; 8 nucleotides line up with TRBD1. CDR3 sequence reads: CASSVQDRESSYEQYF. CDR3 nucleotides: TGTGCCAGCAGTGTCCAGGACAGGGAAAGCTCCTACGAGCAGTACTTC.